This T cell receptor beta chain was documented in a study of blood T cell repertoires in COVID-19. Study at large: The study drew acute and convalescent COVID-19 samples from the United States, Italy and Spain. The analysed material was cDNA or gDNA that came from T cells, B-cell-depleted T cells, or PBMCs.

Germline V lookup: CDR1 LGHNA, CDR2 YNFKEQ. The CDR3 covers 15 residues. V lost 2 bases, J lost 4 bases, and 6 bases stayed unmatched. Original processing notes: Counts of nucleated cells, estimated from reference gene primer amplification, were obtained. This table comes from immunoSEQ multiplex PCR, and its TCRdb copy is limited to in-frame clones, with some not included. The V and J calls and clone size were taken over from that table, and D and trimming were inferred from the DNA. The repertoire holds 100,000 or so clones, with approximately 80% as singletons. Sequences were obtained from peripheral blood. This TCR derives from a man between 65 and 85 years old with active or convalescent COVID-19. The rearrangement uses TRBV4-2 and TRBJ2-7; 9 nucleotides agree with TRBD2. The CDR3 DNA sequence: TGTGCCAGCAGCCAAACGCGGGGGGGCCTATACGAGCAGTACTTC. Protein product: CASSQTRGGLYEQYF.